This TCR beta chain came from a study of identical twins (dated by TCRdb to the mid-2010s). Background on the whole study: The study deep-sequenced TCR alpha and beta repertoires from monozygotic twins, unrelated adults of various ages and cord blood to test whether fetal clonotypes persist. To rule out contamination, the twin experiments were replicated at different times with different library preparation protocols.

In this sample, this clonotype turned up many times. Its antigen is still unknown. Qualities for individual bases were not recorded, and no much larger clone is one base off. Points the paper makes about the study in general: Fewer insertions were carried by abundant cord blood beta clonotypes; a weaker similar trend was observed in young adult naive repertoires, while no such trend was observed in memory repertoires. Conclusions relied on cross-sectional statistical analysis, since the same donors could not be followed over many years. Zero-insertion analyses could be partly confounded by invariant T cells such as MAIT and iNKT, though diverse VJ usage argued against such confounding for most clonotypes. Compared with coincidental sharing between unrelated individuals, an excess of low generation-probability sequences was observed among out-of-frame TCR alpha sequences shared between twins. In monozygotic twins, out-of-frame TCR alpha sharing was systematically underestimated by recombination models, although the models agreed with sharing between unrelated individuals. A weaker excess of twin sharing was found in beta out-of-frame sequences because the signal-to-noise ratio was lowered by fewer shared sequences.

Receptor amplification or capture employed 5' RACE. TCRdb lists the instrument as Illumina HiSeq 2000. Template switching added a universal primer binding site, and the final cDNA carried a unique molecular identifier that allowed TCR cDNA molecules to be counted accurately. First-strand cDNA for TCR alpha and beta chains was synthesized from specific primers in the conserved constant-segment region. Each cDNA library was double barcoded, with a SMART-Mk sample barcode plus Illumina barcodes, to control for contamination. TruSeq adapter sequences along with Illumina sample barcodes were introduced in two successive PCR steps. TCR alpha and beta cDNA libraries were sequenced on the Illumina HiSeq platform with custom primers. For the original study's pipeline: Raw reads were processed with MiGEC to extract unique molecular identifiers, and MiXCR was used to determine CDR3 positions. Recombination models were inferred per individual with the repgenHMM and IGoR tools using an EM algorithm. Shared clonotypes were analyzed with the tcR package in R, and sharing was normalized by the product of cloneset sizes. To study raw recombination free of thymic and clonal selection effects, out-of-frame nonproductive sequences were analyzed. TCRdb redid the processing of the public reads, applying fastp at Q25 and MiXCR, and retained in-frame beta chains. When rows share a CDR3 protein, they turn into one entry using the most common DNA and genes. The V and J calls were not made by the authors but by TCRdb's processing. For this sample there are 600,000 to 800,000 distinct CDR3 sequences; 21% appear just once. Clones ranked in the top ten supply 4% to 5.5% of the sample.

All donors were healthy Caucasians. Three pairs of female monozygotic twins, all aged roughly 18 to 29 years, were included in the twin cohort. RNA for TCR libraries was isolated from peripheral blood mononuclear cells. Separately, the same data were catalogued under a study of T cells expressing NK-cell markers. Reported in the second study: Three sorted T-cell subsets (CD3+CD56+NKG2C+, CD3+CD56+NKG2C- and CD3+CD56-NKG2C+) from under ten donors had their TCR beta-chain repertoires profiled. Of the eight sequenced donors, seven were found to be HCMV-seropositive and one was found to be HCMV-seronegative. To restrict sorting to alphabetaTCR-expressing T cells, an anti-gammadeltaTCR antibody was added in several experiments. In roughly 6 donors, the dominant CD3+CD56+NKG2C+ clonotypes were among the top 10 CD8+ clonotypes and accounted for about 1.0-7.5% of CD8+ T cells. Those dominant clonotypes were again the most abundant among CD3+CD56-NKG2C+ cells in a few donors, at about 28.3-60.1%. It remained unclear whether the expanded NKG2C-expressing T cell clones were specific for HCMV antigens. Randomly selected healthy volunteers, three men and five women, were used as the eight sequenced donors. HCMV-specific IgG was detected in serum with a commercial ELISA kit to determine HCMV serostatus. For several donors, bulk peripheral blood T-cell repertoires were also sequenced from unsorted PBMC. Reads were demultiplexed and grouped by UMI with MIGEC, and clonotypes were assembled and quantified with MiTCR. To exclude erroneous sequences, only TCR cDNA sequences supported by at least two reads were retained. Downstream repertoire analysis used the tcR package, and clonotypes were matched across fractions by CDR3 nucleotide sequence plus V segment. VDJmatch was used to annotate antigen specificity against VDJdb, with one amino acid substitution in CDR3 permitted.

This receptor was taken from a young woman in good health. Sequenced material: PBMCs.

The sequence in DNA is TGCGCCAGCAGGCTAAGCGGACATTTTAACAATGAGCAGTTCTTC. Its protein is CASRLSGHFNNEQFF. The V gene is TRBV5-1 and the J gene is TRBJ2-1, with the D assignment possibly TRBD1 or TRBD2, given 5 matching bases for each. Including the terminal cysteine and phenylalanine, the CDR3 comprises 15 residues. Here the CDR3 DNA is all that survives: 45 bases in frame from base 1. Trimming takes 5 bases from V and 5 bases from J, and the germline ends sit 17 bases apart. According to the germline V gene, CDR1 reads SGHRS and CDR2 reads YFSETQ.